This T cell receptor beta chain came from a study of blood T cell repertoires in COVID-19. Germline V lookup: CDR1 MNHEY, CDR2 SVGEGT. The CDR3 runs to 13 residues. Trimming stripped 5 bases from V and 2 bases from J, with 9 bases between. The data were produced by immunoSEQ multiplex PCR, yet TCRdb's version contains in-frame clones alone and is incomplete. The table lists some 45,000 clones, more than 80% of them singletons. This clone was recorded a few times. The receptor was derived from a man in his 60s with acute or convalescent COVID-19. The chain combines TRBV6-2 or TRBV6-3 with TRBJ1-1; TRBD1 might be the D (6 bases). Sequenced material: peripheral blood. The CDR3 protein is CASSRTDNTEAFF. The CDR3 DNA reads TGTGCCAGCAGTCGGACAGACAACACTGAAGCTTTCTTT.